This TCR beta chain was identified in a study of T cell repertoires in cytomegalovirus infection. Study information: Matching HLA type, along with CMV infection, was indicated by public TCR beta signatures. Study observations and caveats: There were HLA-C-restricted CMV-specific TCR beta clonotypes dominating the ex vivo response. Cumulative frequency of public TCR beta families picked out carriers of CMV plus the relevant HLA.

This clonotype has a handful of counts. The target antigen is unknown. Each CDR3 protein gets one entry after TCRdb re-called the reads with MiXCR. The data hold 750,000 to 900,000 distinct CDR3 sequences, with roughly 28% observed a single time. The V gene's germline CDR1 is MGHRA and CDR2 YSYEKL. V shed 0 bases and J shed 10 bases, with 9 bases lying between them. The CDR3 sequence is 12 residues long. The gene calls are TRBV4-1 and TRBJ2-5; D may be TRBD1 (5 bases). This TCR was sampled from a human donor in good health (CMV status not recorded). Some clones in this sample may be carry-over from other donors' samples. The source was cultured CD8+ T cells from PBMCs, collected from culture after CMV antigen stimulation. CDR3 region: CASSQDGADQYF. The CDR3 bases are TGCGCCAGCAGCCAAGATGGGGCCGACCAGTACTTC.